This T cell receptor beta chain was documented in a study of CD8 T cells in Susac syndrome. The trim removed 3 bases at V and 3 bases at J, leaving 8 bases unmatched. Looked up from germline, CDR1 is MNHEY and CDR2 is SVGEGT. The CDR3 runs to 15 residues. Random hexamers were used to reverse transcribe roughly 0.45 to 1 ug of RNA. Amplification of TCR beta CDR3 by immunoSEQ multiplex PCR spanned 54 Vbeta and 13 Jbeta. TCRdb re-called the immunoSEQ multiplex PCR reads with MiXCR, one entry per CDR3 protein. The sample holds about 81,000 distinct CDR3 sequences, 94% seen once. CD8+ and CD4+ T cells taken from blood had their TCR beta sequenced. Whole-study results and caveats: The peak of CD8+ clonal expansion in Susac was seen in TEMRA cells and active patients.

A remark on this clonotype: Its antigen is unknown.

This chain uses TRBV6-2 or TRBV6-3 with TRBJ2-7, with TRBD1 identical over 7 bases. This TCR derives from a human donor with Susac syndrome. The specimen was CD8+ T cells from PBMCs. The chain's CDR3 is CASSYHTGQIYEQYF. The DNA for the CDR3 is TGTGCCAGCAGTTATCATACGGGACAGATCTACGAGCAGTACTTC.